The T cell receptor (beta chain) described here comes from a study of T cells in Graves' hyperthyroidism and ophthalmopathy. Amplified regions were TCR beta CDR3 sequences from RNA transcripts. RT-PCR in the first round (using the HTBI primer set) targeted the TCR CDR3. One entry per CDR3 protein results from TCRdb running MiXCR on the multiplex PCR reads. The sample holds roughly 750,000 distinct CDR3 sequences, around 17% seen once. It was considered stable Graves' hyperthyroidism when ophthalmopathy did not progress within 18 months. The CDR3 extends over 13 amino acids. CDR1 and CDR2 from the germline V gene are LNHNV and YYDKDF (reference sequence). The V gene lost 5 bases and the J gene lost 1 base, with 9 bases spanning the gap. This clonotype has ten or more counts.

Specimen: blood. The clonotype originates from a man younger than 35 with Graves' hyperthyroidism. The rearrangement uses TRBV15 and TRBJ2-7; tentative D call: TRBD1 (6 bases). CDR3 nucleotides: TGTGCCACCAGCTCGGACAGATCCTACGAGCAGTACTTC. Its protein is CATSSDRSYEQYF.